This T cell receptor (beta chain) was found in a study of blood T cell repertoires in COVID-19. The V gene lost 3 bases and the J gene lost 0 bases, with 6 bases spanning the gap. The CDR3 loop spans 15 amino acids. Germline CDR1 is LNHNV and CDR2 is YYDKDF (reference sequence). The repertoire was sequenced with immunoSEQ multiplex PCR; TCRdb's copy has only in-frame clones and lacks some. Among about 70,000 clones listed, roughly 85% were seen once. This clonotype was sampled from an older woman with acute or convalescent COVID-19. V is TRBV15 and J is TRBJ2-6, with a weak D call TRBD2 (6 bases). Sequences were obtained from peripheral blood. This CDR3 reads CATSRGGSGANVLTF. CDR3 in DNA: TGTGCCACCAGCAGGGGGGGCTCTGGGGCCAACGTCCTGACTTTC.